This is a list of T cell receptor beta chains from one sample in a study of CD8 T cells in ankylosing spondylitis. TCRdb passed the 5' RACE reads through MiXCR, listing each CDR3 protein once. The data show more than 650,000 distinct CDR3 sequences, with 12% seen just once and roughly 0.51% held by the top ten. Sequencing was done on a sample of blood, either unsorted or a sorted T cell fraction (not recorded which). Receptors originate from a male donor with ankylosing spondylitis. Each CDR3 is given with its conserved first and last residue. The D gene is left open where the match is weak. Rows give clone size only sometimes, using once, few, many, or a class for an expanded clone.

cdr3_length,v_call,d_call,clone_size,j_call,cdr3_aa,cdr3_nt
14,TRBV9,TRBD1,-,TRBJ2-7,CASSRTGEAYEQYF,TGTGCCAGCAGCAGGACAGGGGAAGCGTACGAGCAGTACTTC
12,TRBV20-1,-,-,TRBJ2-7,CSAIRGFDEQYF,TGCAGTGCGATACGGGGATTCGACGAGCAGTACTTC
12,TRBV5-6,TRBD1,few,TRBJ2-5,CASGTGRETQYF,TGTGCCAGCGGGACAGGGAGAGAGACCCAGTACTTC
12,TRBV20-1,-,many,TRBJ1-2,CSAFTGNYGYTF,TGCAGTGCTTTCACTGGGAACTATGGCTACACCTTC
13,TRBV20-1,-,-,TRBJ2-7,CSTTRFSSYEQYF,TGCAGTACCACCCGTTTTAGCTCCTACGAGCAGTACTTC
14,TRBV20-1,-,many,TRBJ1-1,CSARDGVMNTEAFF,TGCAGTGCTAGAGATGGGGTAATGAACACTGAAGCTTTCTTT
14,TRBV7-6,-,-,TRBJ1-6,CASSSTGFRGPLHF,TGTGCCAGCAGCTCCACCGGGTTCCGGGGACCCCTCCACTTT
17,TRBV20-1,TRBD2,-,TRBJ2-1,CSAPGTSGSVGYNEQFF,TGCAGTGCCCCCGGGACTAGCGGGAGTGTCGGCTACAATGAGCAGTTCTTC
16,TRBV4-2,-,-,TRBJ2-7,CASSRSAGAQRYEQYF,TGTGCCAGCAGCCGGTCCGCGGGGGCCCAGCGCTACGAGCAGTACTTC
16,TRBV12-3/TRBV12-4,TRBD2,few,TRBJ2-1,CASSLDGVGRDNEQFF,TGTGCCAGCAGTTTGGATGGCGTTGGGAGGGACAATGAGCAGTTCTTC
14,TRBV29-1,TRBD2,-,TRBJ2-3,CSVRTSGIQDTQYF,TGCAGCGTACGGACTAGCGGGATCCAGGATACGCAGTATTTT
14,TRBV6-1,TRBD1,-,TRBJ2-7,CASSKRQGISEQYF,TGTGCCAGCAGCAAGCGACAGGGAATCTCCGAGCAGTACTTC
15,TRBV4-2,TRBD2,-,TRBJ2-3,CASSHIAGGTDTQYF,TGTGCCAGCAGCCACATAGCGGGAGGAACAGATACGCAGTATTTT
15,TRBV6-1,-,-,TRBJ2-7,CASSRYPGISYEQYF,TGTGCCAGCAGTAGATATCCCGGGATCTCCTACGAGCAGTACTTC
16,TRBV5-4,TRBD2,-,TRBJ2-7,CASSPAASGSVSEQYF,TGTGCCAGCAGCCCGGCGGCTAGCGGGAGTGTTTCCGAGCAGTACTTC
18,TRBV5-5,TRBD1,-,TRBJ1-1,CASSAQGQGFFVNTEAFF,TGTGCCAGCAGCGCCCAGGGACAGGGATTTTTCGTGAACACTGAAGCTTTCTTT
14,TRBV5-1,TRBD1,-,TRBJ2-5,CASSATGVGETQYF,TGCGCCAGCAGCGCAACAGGGGTAGGGGAGACCCAGTACTTC
14,TRBV15,-,few,TRBJ2-1,CATNPGSSYNEQFF,TGTGCCACCAACCCAGGGAGCTCCTACAATGAGCAGTTCTTC
15,TRBV7-2,TRBD2,few,TRBJ2-1,CASSPRLAGTNEQFF,TGTGCCAGCAGCCCTCGACTAGCGGGGACCAATGAGCAGTTCTTC
14,TRBV20-1,TRBD2,many,TRBJ2-1,CSARDGTKYNEQFF,TGCAGTGCTAGAGATGGGACTAAATACAATGAGCAGTTCTTC
12,TRBV6-4,TRBD1,-,TRBJ2-1,CASSDSDRFKFF,TGTGCCAGCAGTGACTCGGACAGGTTTAAGTTCTTC
16,TRBV20-1,TRBD2,-,TRBJ2-7,CSARDHGAGGYFEQYF,TGCAGTGCTAGAGATCACGGGGCGGGAGGGTACTTCGAGCAGTACTTC
14,TRBV5-5,TRBD1,many,TRBJ1-5,CASSQDRAYQPQHF,TGTGCCAGCAGCCAAGACAGGGCGTATCAGCCCCAGCATTTT
18,TRBV11-1,TRBD2,few,TRBJ2-1,CASSFLRLAGGKSNEQFF,TGTGCCAGCAGCTTCCTTCGACTAGCGGGGGGGAAAAGCAATGAGCAGTTCTTC
13,TRBV12-3/TRBV12-4,-,-,TRBJ1-2,CASSFNANYGYTF,TGTGCCAGCAGTTTCAACGCCAACTATGGCTACACCTTC
15,TRBV5-1,-,few,TRBJ2-6,CASTLRGDGANVLTF,TGCGCCAGCACCCTCCGGGGAGACGGGGCCAACGTCCTGACTTTC
15,TRBV7-2,-,few,TRBJ2-2,CASSLQQGGTGELFF,TGTGCCAGCAGCTTACAACAGGGAGGCACCGGGGAGCTGTTTTTT
15,TRBV7-2,-,few,TRBJ1-2,CASSLKSGQFYGYTF,TGTGCCAGCAGCTTAAAGTCAGGACAATTCTATGGCTACACCTTC
14,TRBV20-1,-,many,TRBJ1-5,CSAMEGRGYQPQHF,TGCAGTGCTATGGAGGGCAGGGGTTATCAGCCCCAGCATTTT
16,TRBV12-3/TRBV12-4,-,few,TRBJ2-3,CASSPTGPYYTDTQYF,TGTGCCAGCAGCCCCACAGGGCCCTACTACACAGATACGCAGTATTTT
14,TRBV9,-,-,TRBJ1-3,CASSVLSTGNTIYF,TGTGCCAGCAGCGTTCTAAGTACTGGAAACACCATATATTTT
14,TRBV11-2,-,few,TRBJ2-5,CASSLMSAQETQYF,TGTGCCAGCAGCTTAATGTCGGCGCAAGAGACCCAGTACTTC
15,TRBV4-3,TRBD1,-,TRBJ1-3,CASSKGQSSGNTIYF,TGCGCCAGCAGCAAGGGACAGAGCTCTGGAAACACCATATATTTT
16,TRBV20-1,-,many,TRBJ2-1,CSARDQGRGSYNEQFF,TGCAGTGCTAGAGATCAGGGGAGAGGCTCCTACAATGAGCAGTTCTTC
14,TRBV5-4,-,few,TRBJ1-6,CASSLRDYNSPLHF,TGTGCCAGCAGCTTGAGGGACTATAATTCACCCCTCCACTTT
14,TRBV28,-,-,TRBJ2-3,CASSGQSTGDTQYF,TGTGCCAGCAGCGGACAGTCCACGGGAGATACGCAGTATTTT
14,TRBV9,-,few,TRBJ1-1,CASSRHPGNTEAFF,TGTGCCAGCAGCCGGCATCCAGGGAACACTGAAGCTTTCTTT
14,TRBV7-3,-,few,TRBJ2-7,CASSQDRNSYEQYF,TGTGCCAGCAGCCAAGACAGGAACTCCTACGAGCAGTACTTC
14,TRBV20-1,TRBD2,-,TRBJ2-3,CSGTSGPITDTQYF,TGCAGTGGGACTAGCGGGCCGATCACAGATACGCAGTATTTT
16,TRBV5-1,TRBD1,-,TRBJ1-4,CASSLFGQGTNEKLFF,TGCGCCAGCAGCTTATTTGGACAGGGCACTAATGAAAAACTGTTTTTT
15,TRBV12-3/TRBV12-4,-,-,TRBJ2-1,CASSFTGAPGNEQFF,TGTGCCAGCAGTTTTACCGGGGCCCCAGGGAATGAGCAGTTCTTC
17,TRBV20-1,TRBD1,many,TRBJ2-3,CSARDPGQLRGTDTQYF,TGCAGTGCTAGAGACCCGGGACAGCTCAGGGGCACAGATACGCAGTATTTT
13,TRBV10-3,TRBD1,few,TRBJ2-1,CATEGQARNEQFF,TGTGCCACCGAGGGACAGGCTAGGAATGAGCAGTTCTTC
14,TRBV20-1,TRBD2,-,TRBJ2-5,CSAITTSGSQTQYF,TGCAGTGCCATAACCACTAGCGGGAGCCAGACCCAGTACTTC
14,TRBV5-1,-,-,TRBJ1-5,CASSSGEGNQPQHF,TGCGCCAGCAGCTCAGGGGAGGGCAATCAGCCCCAGCATTTT
14,TRBV20-1,-,-,TRBJ2-1,CSAGIADTYNEQFF,TGCAGTGCCGGGATAGCTGACACCTACAATGAGCAGTTCTTC
15,TRBV20-1,TRBD1,-,TRBJ2-1,CSARDPLRQGDEQFF,TGCAGTGCTAGAGATCCCCTCCGACAGGGAGATGAGCAGTTCTTC
17,TRBV20-1,-,-,TRBJ1-5,CSATSHSRTVSNQPQHF,TGCAGTGCCACTAGCCACTCCCGGACAGTTAGCAATCAGCCCCAGCATTTT
13,TRBV20-1,TRBD2,few,TRBJ2-7,CSARVAGTYEQYF,TGCAGTGCTAGAGTAGCGGGCACCTACGAGCAGTACTTC
14,TRBV4-2,TRBD1,-,TRBJ2-4,CASSREGAENIQYF,TGTGCCAGCAGCCGAGAGGGGGCGGAAAACATTCAGTACTTC
12,TRBV20-1,-,few,TRBJ2-7,CSARDQQHEQYF,TGCAGTGCTAGAGATCAACAGCACGAGCAGTACTTC
14,TRBV4-2,TRBD2,many,TRBJ2-1,CASRLAGVNNEQFF,TGTGCCAGCAGACTAGCGGGAGTAAACAATGAGCAGTTCTTC
15,TRBV5-1,-,many,TRBJ1-1,CASSLDPGEGTEAFF,TGCGCCAGCAGCTTGGATCCAGGGGAGGGCACTGAAGCTTTCTTT
15,TRBV5-4,-,-,TRBJ2-3,CASSLTSLYTDTQYF,TGTGCCAGCAGCCTCACTAGCCTTTACACAGATACGCAGTATTTT
11,TRBV20-1,-,few,TRBJ2-1,CSALRINEQFF,TGCAGTGCTCTCCGGATCAATGAGCAGTTCTTC